Below are 28 T cell receptor beta chains sequenced from a single sample in a study of human T cells and chemical hapten exposure (dated by TCRdb to the early 2020s). Libraries were built with RACE. Reads for this sample came from a NextSeq 500. The raw public reads went through TCRdb reprocessing: fastp at Q25, MiXCR clone calling, in-frame beta chains kept. Records with the same CDR3 protein are collapsed into one entry carrying the most frequent genes and DNA. This sample holds 270,000 or so distinct CDR3 sequences; roughly 7.7% were observed only once. The ten largest account for about 1.2% of the sample. The time point label, read with the paper, signifies: pre-sensitization, week 0. According to the study, the label for this sample's treatment or condition signals: therapeutic diphenylcyclopropenone sensitization with weekly scalp DPC. Sample: whole blood, taken in connection with sensitization to the hapten diphenylcyclopropenone (DPC). These receptors were obtained from a man aged 18 to 35 with alopecia areata. Some clones in this sample may be carry-over from other donors' samples.

CDR3 nucleotides: TGTGCCATCAGTGACCTTAGCGGGGGGGCGACAGATACGCAGTATTTT. Encoded protein: CAISDLSGGATDTQYF. This rearrangement joins TRBV10-3 to TRBJ2-3; the match to TRBD2 covers 11 bases. With 3 bases clipped from V and 3 bases from J, the junction kept 5 bases outside the gene matches. The CDR3 totals 16 residues. Germline-derived CDR1 and CDR2 are ENHRY and SYGVKD.

The V gene is TRBV6-1, the J gene TRBJ1-1, with D possibly matching TRBD1 (6 bases). Trimming cost V 6 bases and J 9 bases, with 17 bases left between them. Germline V gives CDR1 MNHNS, CDR2 SASEGT. CDR3 size: 13 residues. CDR3 in amino acids: CASRQAGEGQAFF. CDR3 DNA: TGTGCCAGCAGGCAGGCAGGGGAAGGGCAAGCTTTCTTT.

This clonotype showed up just a few times. CDR3 in DNA: TGTGCCAGCAGTTTTCGGGTCGGTTTGACTAACTATGGCTACACCTTC. Residues: CASSFRVGLTNYGYTF. The chain couples TRBV27 to TRBJ1-2; D unclear. Germline values: CDR1 MNHEY, CDR2 SMNVEV (reference sequence). The CDR3 sequence is 16 residues long. V lost 3 bases, J lost 0 bases, and 14 bases lay in between.

CDR3 sequence reads: CASSNVEVGPQHF. CDR3 nucleotide sequence: TGTGCCAGCAGCAACGTAGAAGTGGGGCCCCAGCATTTT. The chain links TRBV9 to TRBJ1-5; D not resolved. Germline CDR1 SGDLS, CDR2 YYNGEE. V lost 4 bases to trimming and J lost 9 bases, with 14 bases between them. This CDR3 comprises 13 residues.

The chain couples TRBV18 to TRBJ2-5, with D tentatively TRBD1 (6 bases). The germline V and J ends were trimmed by 4 bases and 4 bases, with 13 bases remaining between them. The germline V gene has CDR1 KGHSH and CDR2 LQKENI. The CDR3 spans 14 residues. The chain's CDR3 is CASSLETGLETQYF. In nucleotides, the CDR3 is TGTGCCAGCTCACTCGAAACAGGGCTAGAGACCCAGTACTTC.

This clonotype occurred a few times. The rearrangement joins TRBV14 to TRBJ2-3; the match to TRBD1 covers 7 bases. Per the germline V gene, CDR1 is SGHDN and CDR2 is FVKESK. This CDR3 spans 15 amino acids. The trim removed 5 bases at V and 5 bases at J, leaving 10 bases unmatched. CDR3: CASSSFGTVQDTQYF. DNA for the CDR3: TGTGCCAGCAGCTCCTTTGGGACAGTGCAAGATACGCAGTATTTT.

The rearrangement uses TRBV6-2 or TRBV6-3 and TRBJ1-6, with unresolved D. The germline CDR1 and CDR2 sequences are MNHEY and SVGEGT. The CDR3 length is 12 residues. Trimming took off 6 bases at V and 9 bases at J, with 9 bases between the two ends. CDR3 DNA: TGTGCCAGCAGCCACCGAGCTTCACCCCTCCACTTT. Translation gives CASSHRASPLHF.

CDR3: CASSPRPLGAEAFF. The CDR3 coding sequence is TGTGCCAGCAGTCCCCGACCCCTAGGGGCTGAAGCTTTCTTT. This chain joins TRBV28 and TRBJ1-1, with D perhaps TRBD1 (5 bases). This CDR3 has 14 amino acids. V was pared by 5 bases and J by 6 bases, with 16 bases between. Germline CDR1 and CDR2: MDHEN and SYDVKM.

The V gene is TRBV5-7, the J gene TRBJ2-3, with 9 bases aligning to TRBD1. TRBV5-7 is an ORF for which the function is uncertain. CDR3 length equals 15 residues. Trimming took 4 bases from V and 1 from J; bases not matched to a gene: 4. CDR3 DNA: TGTGCCAGCAGCACCCACAGGGGGCGCACAGATACGCAGTATTTT. It codes for CASSTHRGRTDTQYF.

This clonotype was recorded at least ten times. The chain employs TRBV20-1 and TRBJ2-7; a weak D match, TRBD2 (6 bases). The ends were cut back, 0 bases at V and 3 bases at J, with 12 bases in the middle. In germline, CDR1 is DFQATT, CDR2 SNEGSKA (reference sequence). This CDR3 spans 14 amino acids. The CDR3 DNA reads TGCAGTGCTAGAGATAGCGGAAAACTCTACGAGCAGTACTTC. Its translation: CSARDSGKLYEQYF.

The V and J genes are TRBV6-5 and TRBJ1-2; D is possibly TRBD1 (6 bases). Between the trimmed V and J ends, which lost 2 bases and 6 bases, there was a span of 13 bases. The CDR3 is 14 residues long. Per the germline V gene, CDR1 is MNHEY and CDR2 is SVGAGI. CDR3: CASSYLSDRNGYTF. The DNA for the CDR3 is TGTGCCAGCAGTTACCTTTCCGACAGGAATGGCTACACCTTC.

Comments on this clonotype: This could be a read error, since a much larger clone is one nucleotide away. CDR3 in DNA: TGTGCCAGCAGTTTGCGACAGGGGCCTAACAATGGCTACACCTTC. Its translation is CASSLRQGPNNGYTF. The chain employs TRBV6-6 and TRBJ1-2, with 8 bases matching TRBD1. The CDR3 has 15 residues. CDR1 is MNHNY and CDR2 is SVGAGI in the germline V gene (reference sequence).

This clonotype was counted only a few times. This chain joins TRBV20-1 and TRBJ2-3; D is uncertain. The CDR3 covers 13 residues. Germline V gene sequence: CDR1 DFQATT, CDR2 SNEGSKA (reference sequence). V lost 3 bases to trimming and J lost 2 bases, with 9 bases between them. The CDR3 sequence: CSASGPDTDTQYF. CDR3 in DNA: TGCAGTGCTAGCGGCCCAGACACAGATACGCAGTATTTT.

This clonotype was recorded many times. The chain uses TRBV20-1 and TRBJ2-7; D ambiguous. V was shortened by 6 bases and J by 3 bases, with 15 bases between the two germline ends. The CDR3 is 13 amino acids. Germline loops: CDR1 DFQATT, CDR2 SNEGSKA (reference sequence). CDR3 loop: CSATEFAVYEQYF. The CDR3 coding sequence is TGCAGTGCCACGGAATTCGCCGTCTACGAGCAGTACTTC.

This clonotype was seen a handful of times. The gene calls are TRBV12-3 or TRBV12-4 and TRBJ1-2, with D maybe TRBD1 (6 bases). V gave up 5 bases and J gave up 4 bases, with 20 bases separating them. This CDR3 contains 16 residues. Here the CDR3 DNA reads TGTGCCAGCAGTCCCGCCGGGGGCCTCTCTGCCTATGGCTACACCTTC. Its protein product is CASSPAGGLSAYGYTF.

V and J are TRBV9 and TRBJ2-7; TRBD1 agrees at 7 bases. The germline gives CDR1 SGDLS, CDR2 YYNGEE. After removal of 0 bases from V and 6 bases from J, the junction contained 6 bases not matched to a gene. CDR3 size: 14 residues. The CDR3 DNA is TGTGCCAGCAGCGTAGGACAGGGTCTTTCCGAGCAGTACTTC. It specifies CASSVGQGLSEQYF.

This clonotype was counted only a few times. The rearrangement links TRBV27 to TRBJ1-1, with 8 nucleotides matching TRBD1. The CDR3 spans 15 residues. V dropped 6 bases and J dropped 4; count of bases not matched to a gene: 10. Looked up from germline, CDR1 is MNHEY and CDR2 is SMNVEV (reference sequence). The CDR3 DNA follows: TGTGCCAGCAGAGAGCGCAGGGGGCTTAGCACTGAAGCTTTCTTT. Translating it yields CASRERRGLSTEAFF.

The table lists this clonotype with many counts. The rearrangement joins TRBV5-1 to TRBJ2-5; TRBD1 matches 10 bases. Germline V CDR1 and CDR2: SGHRS, YFSETQ. The CDR3 is made up of 15 amino acids. The ends lost 0 bases at V and 13 bases at J; junction bases unmatched: 12. CDR3 in amino acids: CASSLAPTGGEFLYF. Written as DNA, the CDR3 is TGCGCCAGCAGCTTGGCCCCGACAGGGGGCGAGTTTTTGTACTTC.

In this sample, this clonotype turned up many times. In DNA form, the CDR3 reads TGTGCCACTACATTCCGACAGACGATTAGCAATCAGCCCCAGCATTTT. The encoded protein is CATTFRQTISNQPQHF. The chain has TRBV6-2 or TRBV6-3 and TRBJ1-5; D perhaps matches TRBD1 (5 bases). V dropped 10 bases and J dropped 0 bases, with 19 bases sitting between them. The CDR3 has 16 amino acids. Germline V gene lookup returns CDR1 MNHEY and CDR2 SVGEGT.

V and J are TRBV10-2 and TRBJ1-5; D might be TRBD1 (5 bases). The germline CDR1 and CDR2 sequences are WSHSY and SAAADI. V lost 0 bases and J 11 bases, leaving 14 bases between the germline ends. This CDR3 has 14 residues. The CDR3 sequence is CASSESGPQGTQHF. The CDR3, as DNA: TGCGCCAGCAGTGAGTCGGGGCCCCAAGGGACCCAGCATTTT.

This clonotype was seen a handful of times. The J gene is TRBJ2-2, the V gene TRBV12-3 or TRBV12-4; possibly TRBD2 for D (7 bases). The CDR3 sequence is 14 residues long. V was cut by 7 bases and J by 4 bases, with 13 bases left in between. In DNA, the CDR3 is TGTGCCAGCACCAGGGGCGGGGGCACCGGGGAGCTGTTTTTT. Protein: CASTRGGGTGELFF.

This rearrangement joins TRBV5-6 to TRBJ2-3; 7 nucleotides align to TRBD2. CDR1 SGHDT and CDR2 YYEEEE come from the germline V gene. This CDR3 region has 15 residues. J lost 3 bases, V lost 5 bases, and 9 bases had no gene match. The CDR3 nucleotides are TGTGCCAGCAGTTCCTGGGGGGAGGGGACAGATACGCAGTATTTT. Translating gives CASSSWGEGTDTQYF.

This clonotype was counted only a few times. This chain joins TRBV9 and TRBJ2-2; D is ambiguous. The CDR3 has 13 residues. Between the trimmed V and J ends, which lost 1 base and 6 bases, there was a span of 7 bases. Germline loops: CDR1 SGDLS, CDR2 YYNGEE. The CDR3 DNA reads as TGTGCCAGCAGCGTAACGACACCCGGGGAGCTGTTTTTT. Protein: CASSVTTPGELFF.

This clonotype was detected only a few times. The genes are TRBV12-3 or TRBV12-4 and TRBJ1-3; D uncertain. The ends were cut back, 2 bases at V and 0 bases at J, with 14 bases in the middle. The CDR3 is 17 residues long. The DNA for the CDR3 is TGTGCCAGCAGTTTATATGGGGAACCGAGCTCTGGAAACACCATATATTTT. Its translation: CASSLYGEPSSGNTIYF.

This clonotype was seen more than once but under ten times. CDR3 bases: TGCGCCAGCAGCTTGGGGACAGAACAAGAGACCCAGTACTTC. Encoded protein: CASSLGTEQETQYF. The J gene is TRBJ2-5, the V gene TRBV5-1, with a tentative D call TRBD1 (6 bases). In germline, CDR1 is SGHRS, CDR2 YFSETQ. The CDR3 runs to 14 residues. V was trimmed by 0 bases and J by 2 bases, leaving 8 bases between them.

As concerns this clonotype: With a much larger clone just one base away, this may be a read error. This chain connects TRBV5-1 to TRBJ1-1; no reliable D call. This CDR3 is 13 amino acids long. Trimming removed 7 bases from V and 0 bases from J, with 10 bases in between. Germline loops: CDR1 SGHRS, CDR2 YFSETQ. CDR3 loop: CASGNTMNTEAFF. The CDR3 DNA is TGCGCCAGCGGTAACACTATGAACACTGAAGCTTTCTTT.

Turning to this clonotype: The missing conserved phenylalanine or tryptophan at the end of this CDR3 makes a read error likely. The V gene is TRBV12-3 or TRBV12-4, the J gene TRBJ2-1; no firm D call. Trimming stripped 5 bases from V and 9 bases from J, with 14 bases between. The CDR3 sequence is 13 residues long. The CDR3 region is CASSGQVWAEQFL. Here the CDR3 DNA reads TGTGCCAGCAGTGGTCAGGTTTGGGCTGAGCAGTTCCTC.

This clonotype was counted ten times or more. This chain uses TRBV5-1 with TRBJ1-2, with 9 positions matching TRBD1. The J segment lost 8 bases and the V segment lost 4 bases, leaving 9 bases of the junction unmatched. The CDR3 runs 14 residues. The germline V gene has CDR1 SGHRS and CDR2 YFSETQ. This CDR3 reads CASSPGQGREGYTF. The CDR3 DNA reads as TGCGCCAGCAGCCCGGGACAGGGTAGAGAAGGCTACACCTTC.